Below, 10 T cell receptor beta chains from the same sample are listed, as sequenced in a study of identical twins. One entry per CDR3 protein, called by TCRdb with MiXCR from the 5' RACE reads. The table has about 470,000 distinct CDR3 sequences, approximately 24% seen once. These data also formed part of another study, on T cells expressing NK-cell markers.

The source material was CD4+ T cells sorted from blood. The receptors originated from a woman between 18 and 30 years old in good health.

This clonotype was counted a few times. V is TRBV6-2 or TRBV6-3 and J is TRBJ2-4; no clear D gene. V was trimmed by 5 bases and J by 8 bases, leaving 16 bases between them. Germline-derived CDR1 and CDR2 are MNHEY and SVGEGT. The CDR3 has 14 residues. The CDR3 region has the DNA TGTGCCAGCAGTAACACGTCCCGCCGGGACATTCAGTACTTC. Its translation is CASSNTSRRDIQYF.

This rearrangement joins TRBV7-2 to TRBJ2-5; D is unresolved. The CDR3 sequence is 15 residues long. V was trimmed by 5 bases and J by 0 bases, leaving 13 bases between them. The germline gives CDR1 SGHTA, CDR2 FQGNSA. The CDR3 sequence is CASSPPDWYQETQYF. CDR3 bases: TGTGCCAGCAGCCCCCCCGACTGGTACCAAGAGACCCAGTACTTC.

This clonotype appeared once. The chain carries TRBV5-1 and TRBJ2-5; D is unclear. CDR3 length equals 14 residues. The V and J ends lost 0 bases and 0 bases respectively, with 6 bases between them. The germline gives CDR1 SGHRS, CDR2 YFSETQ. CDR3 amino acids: CASSLGSNQETQYF. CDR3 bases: TGCGCCAGCAGCTTGGGGTCAAACCAAGAGACCCAGTACTTC.

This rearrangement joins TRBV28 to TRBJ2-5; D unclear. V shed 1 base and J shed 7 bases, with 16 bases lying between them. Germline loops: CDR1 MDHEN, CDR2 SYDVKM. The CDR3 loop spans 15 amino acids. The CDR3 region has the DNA TGTGCCAGCAGTTTATCCCGCAGCCTCCCTGGGACCCAGTACTTC. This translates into CASSLSRSLPGTQYF.

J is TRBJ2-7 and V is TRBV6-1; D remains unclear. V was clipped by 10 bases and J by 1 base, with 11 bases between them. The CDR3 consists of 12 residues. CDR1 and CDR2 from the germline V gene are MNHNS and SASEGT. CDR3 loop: CATKAPSYEQYF. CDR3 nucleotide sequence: TGTGCCACCAAAGCCCCATCCTACGAGCAGTACTTC.

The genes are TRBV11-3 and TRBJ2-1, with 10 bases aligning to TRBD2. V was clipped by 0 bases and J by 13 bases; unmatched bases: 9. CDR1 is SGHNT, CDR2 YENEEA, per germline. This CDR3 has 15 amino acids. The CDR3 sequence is CASSLDMERGGFQFF. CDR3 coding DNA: TGTGCCAGCAGCTTAGATATGGAGCGGGGGGGATTTCAGTTCTTC.

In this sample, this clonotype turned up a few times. CDR3 protein: CASSLLGDYEQYF. Written as DNA, the CDR3 is TGCGCCAGCAGCTTACTCGGGGACTACGAGCAGTACTTC. J is TRBJ2-7 and V is TRBV5-1, with D maybe TRBD2 (5 bases). V lost 2 bases, J lost 3 bases, and 9 bases lay in between. Germline CDR1 reads SGHRS; CDR2 reads YFSETQ. The CDR3 is 13 residues long.

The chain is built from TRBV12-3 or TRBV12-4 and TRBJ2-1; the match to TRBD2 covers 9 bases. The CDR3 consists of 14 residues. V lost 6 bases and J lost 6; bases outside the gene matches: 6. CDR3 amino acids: CASSFKGLANEQFF. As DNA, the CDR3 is TGTGCCAGCAGCTTCAAGGGACTAGCCAATGAGCAGTTCTTC.

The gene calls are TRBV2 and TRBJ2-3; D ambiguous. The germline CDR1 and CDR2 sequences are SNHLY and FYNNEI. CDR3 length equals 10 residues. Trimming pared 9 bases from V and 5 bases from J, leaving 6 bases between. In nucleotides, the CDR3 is TGTGCCAGGAATAAAGATACGCAGTATTTT. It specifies CARNKDTQYF.

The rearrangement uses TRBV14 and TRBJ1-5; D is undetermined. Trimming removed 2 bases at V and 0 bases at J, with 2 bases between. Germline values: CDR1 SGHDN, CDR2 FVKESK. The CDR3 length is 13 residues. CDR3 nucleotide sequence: TGTGCCAGCAGCCAATATAGCAATCAGCCCCAGCATTTT. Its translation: CASSQYSNQPQHF. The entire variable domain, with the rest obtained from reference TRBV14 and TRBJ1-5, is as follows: EAGVTQFPSHSVIEKGQTVTLRCDPISGHDNLYWYRRVMGKEIKFLLHFVKESKQDESGMPNNRFLAERTGGTYSTLKVQPAELEDSGVYFCASSQYSNQPQHFGDGTRLSIL.